This TCR beta chain came from a study of T cells after yellow fever vaccination (dated by TCRdb to about 2019). In the study overall: Libraries from fractions with low cell numbers were prepared with the SMART-Seq v4 Ultra Low Input RNA kit. Blood was drawn at multiple timepoints before and after primary and secondary immunization, with bulk PBMC replicates and cell subsets isolated. To track T-cell clones before and after primary and booster YFV17D yellow fever vaccination, bulk TCR alpha and beta repertoires were sequenced longitudinally. Two healthy male donors, one aged 18 to 30 and one aged 30 to 40 years, made up the cohort.

As regards this clonotype: Its antigen is not yet known. No per-base quality is available; no much larger clone lies one base away.

What the authors observed across the whole study: Most clones expanded after primary vaccination were re-detected after the booster (96% of CD4 and around 86% of CD8), suggesting broad memory maintenance. Computational filtering was needed because FACS-sorted repertoires could contain abundant contaminating clonotypes from the bulk population. Compared with the primary T-cell response, the secondary T-cell response was weaker but faster, peaking on day 5 rather than day 15. Because only a couple of donors were included in the study, the extent to which the findings can be generalized is limited. A small share of clonotypes was detected in both CD4 and CD8 compartments, with the overlap likely arising from convergent recombination.

The sample's treatment or condition label is to be understood as: live attenuated yellow fever vaccine strain. At every blood-draw timepoint, two biological replicates of bulk PBMCs were collected. PBMCs were isolated from peripheral blood using a standard Ficoll-Paque protocol. RNA was extracted with TriZol from bulk PBMCs, CD4 and CD8 fractions, and dextramer-positive and dextramer-negative fractions. TCR cDNA was synthesized by 5'RACE template switching, through which a universal primer site and unique molecular identifiers were introduced. Priming for cDNA synthesis came from both the TCR alpha and TCR beta constant segments. Library amplification used two PCR steps, and the second PCR step added sample barcodes and sequencing adapters. Sequencing of libraries was done on Illumina HiSeq 2500 (2x100 bp) or NovaSeq (2x150 bp). On the study's bioinformatics: Reads were demultiplexed and collapsed into UMI consensus sequences with MIGEC, and V(D)J alignment was performed with MiXCR. Vaccine-responding clonotypes were defined with edgeR using replicate PBMC samples, requiring FDR below 0.01 and a log2 fold change above 5 up to day 15. Each bulk clonotype received a CD4 or CD8 identity based on whether the sequenced CD4 or CD8 repertoire contained that clonotype at higher abundance. Clones were called with MiXCR by TCRdb after fastp trimmed the public reads at Q25, and only in-frame beta chains were retained. Each CDR3 protein gets just one entry, which takes the most common genes and DNA from the rows behind it. TCRdb's processing, not the study's, gives the V and J calls here. The sample has fewer than 400,000 distinct CDR3 sequences on record, 6.2% of them singletons. The ten largest account for 15% of the sample.

The TCR was taken from a man younger than 45 who received the YFV17D yellow fever vaccine. Specimen: PBMCs, collected 5 days after the yellow fever booster vaccination.

The bases read TGCGCCAGCAGCTTGGCGGCTGGGTTCGAGCAGTACTTC. This is translated as CASSLAAGFEQYF. The chain uses TRBV5-1 and TRBJ2-7, with no confidently assigned D gene. CDR1 and CDR2 were assigned from the germline V gene as SGHRS and YFSETQ. The CDR3 covers 13 residues, taking in both the cysteine and the phenylalanine. CDR3 DNA only is kept here, 39 bases in frame from base 1. V is pared back by 0 bases and J by 6 bases, with 10 bases lying between the germline termini.